The rows below give T cell receptor beta chains drawn from one sample of a study of T cell repertoires in cytomegalovirus infection. For these receptors, no antigen is known. One entry per CDR3 protein results from TCRdb running MiXCR on the reads. Of nearly 700,000 distinct CDR3 sequences in the sample, roughly 36% were seen once. Material: cultured PBMCs, obtained from culture after CMV antigen stimulation. These receptor sequences come from a human donor in good health (CMV status not recorded). Some clones in this sample may be carry-over from other donors' samples. The CDR3 runs from the conserved cysteine through the conserved F or W. The D gene is left open where the match is weak. Clone size is given for some rows only: seen once, a few or many times, or a class if the clone is expanded.

TRBJ2-3	few	TRBV7-9	TRBD1	12	CASSLGQGAMYF	TGTGCCAGCAGCTTAGGACAGGGGGCGATGTATTTT
TRBJ2-7	many	TRBV7-2	TRBD1	15	CASSFTGTGGYEQYF	TGTGCCAGCAGCTTTACCGGGACAGGAGGCTACGAGCAGTACTTC
TRBJ1-4	-	TRBV6-1	-	14	CASRGQRLHEKLFF	TGTGCCAGCAGAGGACAGAGACTCCATGAAAAACTGTTTTTT
TRBJ1-6	-	TRBV6-6	-	13	CASSQGTSSPLHF	TGTGCCAGCAGCCAGGGCACGAGTTCACCCCTCCACTTT
TRBJ2-6	few	TRBV2	TRBD1	23	CASSMGQGPSFSGRLFGANVLTF	TGTGCCAGCAGTATGGGACAGGGACCGTCATTCTCTGGACGACTCTTTGGGGCCAACGTCCTGACTTTC
TRBJ2-5	-	TRBV7-6	-	14	CASSLRGNQETQYF	TGTGCCAGCAGCTTGCGGGGAAACCAAGAGACCCAGTACTTC
TRBJ2-7	-	TRBV19	-	13	CASSIAGDYEQYF	TGTGCCAGTAGTATTGCAGGGGACTACGAGCAGTACTTC
TRBJ1-2	few	TRBV7-6	-	14	CASSLTGRPYGYTF	TGTGCCAGCAGCTTGACAGGCCGTCCATATGGCTACACCTTC
TRBJ1-5	-	TRBV11-2	-	16	CASSLDTGHMNQPQHF	TGTGCCAGCAGCTTAGATACCGGACACATGAATCAGCCCCAGCATTTT
TRBJ2-1	-	TRBV6-6	TRBD2	17	CASSWPISGNQDNEQFF	TGTGCCAGCAGTTGGCCCATCAGCGGGAACCAGGACAATGAGCAGTTCTTC
TRBJ2-3	-	TRBV28	TRBD2	12	CASGTSGGPQYF	TGTGCCAGCGGGACTAGCGGGGGGCCACAGTATTTT
TRBJ2-3	-	TRBV19	TRBD1	14	CASHSGQGTDTQYF	TGTGCCAGTCATTCGGGACAGGGGACCGATACGCAGTATTTT
TRBJ1-1	once	TRBV5-1	-	15	CASSLDPGGNTEAFF	TGCGCCAGCAGCTTGGATCCGGGAGGGAACACTGAAGCTTTCTTT
TRBJ2-3	-	TRBV5-1	-	14	CASSLGVSPDTQYF	TGCGCCAGCAGCTTGGGGGTTAGCCCAGATACGCAGTATTTT
TRBJ2-7	-	TRBV19	-	14	CASSFRGSGGEQYF	TGTGCCAGTAGTTTTCGTGGGAGTGGCGGCGAGCAGTACTTC
TRBJ2-3	-	TRBV5-1	-	13	CATRVIPPDTQYF	TGCGCCACCAGGGTTATTCCCCCAGATACGCAGTATTTT
TRBJ1-1	few	TRBV19	-	13	CASSWLGNTEAFF	TGTGCCAGTAGTTGGCTCGGGAACACTGAAGCTTTCTTT
TRBJ2-5	-	TRBV10-3	-	15	CAISESVRAGETQYF	TGTGCCATCAGTGAGTCGGTCAGGGCAGGGGAGACCCAGTACTTC
TRBJ2-7	-	TRBV7-4	-	14	CASSLIFRQPPLNF	TGTGCCAGCAGCTTAATCTTTAGACAACCCCCCCTGAACTTC
TRBJ2-3	few	TRBV28	-	13	CASKAPSTDTQYF	TGTGCCAGCAAGGCACCTAGCACAGATACGCAGTATTTT
TRBJ2-5	-	TRBV27	TRBD1	13	CASRTGVEETQYF	TGTGCCAGCAGGACAGGGGTGGAAGAGACCCAGTACTTC
TRBJ2-7	-	TRBV3-1	-	13	CATRIEGSYEQYF	TGTGCCACCCGTATTGAGGGGTCCTACGAGCAGTACTTC
TRBJ2-3	few	TRBV7-9	TRBD1	17	CASSSRTQGVSTDTQYF	TGTGCCAGCAGCTCCAGGACACAGGGGGTCAGCACAGATACGCAGTATTTT
TRBJ1-1	-	TRBV7-9	TRBD1	15	CASSLMTGWPTEAFF	TGTGCCAGCAGCTTAATGACAGGGTGGCCCACTGAAGCTTTCTTT